These 27 T cell receptor beta chains were all obtained from the same sample, sequenced in a study of technical replicates of blood from several donors. Measured with immunoSEQ multiplex PCR; TCRdb has only the in-frame clones, and not every one. The repertoire consists of more than 80,000 clones, with around 96% occurring once and the leading ten covering about 0.31%. Sample: T cells isolated from PBMCs. These receptors came from a human donor in good health.

This clone was seen only once. The rearrangement links TRBV28 to TRBJ1-5; no clear D gene. Trimming pared 3 bases from V and 0 bases from J, leaving 24 bases between. This CDR3 is built from 20 residues. The germline V gene has CDR1 MDHEN and CDR2 SYDVKM. The CDR3 DNA reads TGTGCCAGCAGTTTTATGGCTGTGGCAGGTTTCTATATTAGCAATCAGCCCCAGCATTTT. Translating it yields CASSFMAVAGFYISNQPQHF.

The chain uses TRBV9 and TRBJ1-1; no definite D call. Trimming took off 4 bases at V and 7 bases at J, with 14 bases between the two ends. CDR3 length equals 13 residues. Germline assignment: CDR1 SGDLS and CDR2 YYNGEE. CDR3 residues: CASSPVHSFEAFF. Here the CDR3 DNA reads TGTGCCAGCAGCCCGGTTCATTCTTTTGAAGCTTTCTTT.

The chain couples TRBV6-6 to TRBJ1-1, with D unresolved. Germline V gene lookup returns CDR1 MNHNY and CDR2 SVGAGI (reference sequence). The ends were cut back, 0 bases at V and 1 base at J, with 6 bases in the middle. This CDR3 is built from 14 residues. The CDR3 protein is CASSYSRGNTEAFF. DNA of the CDR3: TGTGCCAGCAGTTACTCTCGCGGGAACACTGAAGCTTTCTTT.

V gene TRBV28 combines with J gene TRBJ2-7, with TRBD1 matching 9 bases. Per germline, CDR1 MDHEN and CDR2 SYDVKM. The CDR3 is made up of 16 amino acids. Losses at the gene ends were 1 base for V and 2 bases for J; bases not matched to a gene: 6. The CDR3 is CASSLFAGTGPYEQYF. Written as DNA, the CDR3 is TGTGCCAGCAGTTTATTCGCCGGGACAGGGCCCTACGAGCAGTACTTC. The full variable domain, its missing parts supplied by reference TRBV28 and TRBJ2-7, is DVKVTQSSRYLVKRTGEKVFLECVQDMDHENMFWYRQDPGLGLRLIYFSYDVKMKEKGDIPEGYSVSREKKERFSLILESASTNQTSMYLCASSLFAGTGPYEQYFGPGTRLTVT.

The sample holds one count of this clone. The J gene is TRBJ1-5, the V gene TRBV28, with TRBD1 matching 8 bases. This CDR3 region has 13 residues. Germline values: CDR1 MDHEN, CDR2 SYDVKM. Trimming took 6 bases from V and 6 from J; bases not matched to a gene: 4. This chain's CDR3 is CASRGQGSQPQHF. The CDR3 nucleotides read TGTGCCAGCAGAGGACAGGGCTCTCAGCCCCAGCATTTT.

The chain employs TRBV5-1 and TRBJ1-1; 7 bases align to TRBD1. CDR1 SGHRS and CDR2 YFSETQ come from the germline V gene. The V and J ends lost 3 bases and 7 bases, in that order; junction bases with no gene match: 3. The CDR3 contains 12 residues. The CDR3 protein is CASSWGDSEAFF. DNA for the CDR3: TGCGCCAGCAGCTGGGGGGACAGTGAAGCTTTCTTT.

The V and J genes are TRBV4-1 and TRBJ2-7; 9 nucleotides align to TRBD2. V shed 4 bases and J 0 bases; nucleotides not matched to a gene: 4. This CDR3 contains 15 residues. CDR1 and CDR2 from the germline V gene are MGHRA and YSYEKL. CDR3 DNA sequence: TGCGCCAGCAGCCGCCGACTAGCGGACTCCTACGAGCAGTACTTC. Its protein product is CASSRRLADSYEQYF.

This sequence joins TRBV28 and TRBJ1-1; no clear D. This CDR3 region has 14 residues. Looked up from germline, CDR1 is MDHEN and CDR2 is SYDVKM. Trimming took off 6 bases at V and 4 bases at J, with 15 bases between the two ends. CDR3 DNA: TGTGCCAGCAGAGGAGTATGGGTGGGCACTGAAGCTTTCTTT. It yields the protein CASRGVWVGTEAFF.

This chain connects TRBV10-2 to TRBJ2-5; D gene ambiguous. The CDR3 is made up of 13 amino acids. V lost 4 bases, J lost 5 bases, and 11 bases lay in between. Germline V gene lookup returns CDR1 WSHSY and CDR2 SAAADI. The CDR3 DNA reads TGCGCCAGCAGTGGCTCCTACGGGGAGACCCAGTACTTC. Protein: CASSGSYGETQYF.

The rearrangement joins TRBV29-1 to TRBJ2-2; 14 bases fit TRBD2. This CDR3 has 17 residues. Trimming cost V 2 bases and J 6 bases; bases outside gene matches: 8. Germline loops: CDR1 SQVTM, CDR2 ANQGSEA. The CDR3 nucleotides read TGCAGCGTTGAACTGGGGACTAGCGGGAGAGTATCCGGGGAGCTGTTTTTT. It codes for CSVELGTSGRVSGELFF.

This rearrangement joins TRBV19 to TRBJ1-4; D is ambiguous. CDR1 LNHDA and CDR2 SQIVND come from the germline V gene (reference sequence). The CDR3 sequence is 13 residues long. The germline V and J ends were trimmed by 5 bases and 13 bases, with 17 bases remaining between them. In nucleotides, the CDR3 is TGTGCCAGTAGTCCCCCCCGCGGGGAGGTACTGTTTTTT. Protein: CASSPPRGEVLFF. Based on the CDR3 plus reference TRBV19 and TRBJ1-4, the full variable domain is DGGITQSPKYLFRKEGQNVTLSCEQNLNHDAMYWYRQDPGQGLRLIYYSQIVNDFQKGDIAEGYSVSREKKESFPLTVTSAQKNPTAFYLCASSPPRGEVLFFGSGTQLSVL.

The J gene is TRBJ2-3, the V gene TRBV28, with 9 bases aligning to TRBD1. Trimming cost V 6 bases and J 4 bases; bases outside gene matches: 14. CDR3 length equals 17 residues. The germline gives CDR1 MDHEN, CDR2 SYDVKM. The CDR3 DNA reads as TGTGCCAGCAGCCGGGCACCGGGACAGGGCTCCCCAGATACGCAGTATTTT. It codes for CASSRAPGQGSPDTQYF.

The chain couples TRBV2 to TRBJ2-5; no reliable D call. Trimming pared 7 bases from V and 1 base from J, leaving 4 bases between. Per the germline V gene, CDR1 is SNHLY and CDR2 is FYNNEI. This CDR3 is built from 11 residues. The CDR3 DNA is TGTGCCAGCAACTTCCAAGAGACCCAGTACTTC. Protein: CASNFQETQYF.

The chain employs TRBV7-2 and TRBJ2-7; D not resolved. V was shortened by 0 bases and J by 6 bases, with 6 bases between the two germline ends. The CDR3 totals 12 residues. The germline V gene encodes CDR1 SGHTA and CDR2 FQGNSA. CDR3 nucleotides: TGTGCCAGCAGCTTAGCAGAGCCCGAGCAGTACTTC. Its protein product is CASSLAEPEQYF.

The rearrangement uses TRBV6-5 and TRBJ2-2; 11 nucleotides match TRBD1. Per germline, CDR1 MNHEY and CDR2 SVGAGI. The V segment lost 6 bases and the J segment 6 bases; nucleotides outside the gene matches: 6. CDR3 length equals 15 residues. This chain's CDR3 is CASRRGQGGSGELFF. CDR3 DNA: TGTGCCAGCAGGCGGGGACAGGGGGGGTCCGGGGAGCTGTTTTTT.

The V call is TRBV7-9, the J call TRBJ2-6; possible D gene TRBD2, 7 bases. This CDR3 contains 15 residues. Deletions cut 7 bases from V and 4 bases from J, with 14 bases between. CDR1 SEHNR and CDR2 FQNEAQ come from the germline V gene (reference sequence). CDR3 nucleotide sequence: TGTGCCAGCACCCTAGGGGGGGTCGGGGCCAACGTCCTGACTTTC. Residues: CASTLGGVGANVLTF.

With regard to this clone: The sample has other DNA sequences that encode this CDR3 too. The V gene is TRBV27, the J gene TRBJ1-3; tentatively, D is TRBD1 (6 bases). Trimming removed 2 bases from V and 4 bases from J, with 6 bases in between. The germline gives CDR1 MNHEY, CDR2 SMNVEV (reference sequence). This CDR3 comprises 13 residues. As DNA, the CDR3 is TGTGCCAGCAGTTTAGACAGGGGAAACACCATATATTTT. It specifies CASSLDRGNTIYF.

This chain links TRBV7-7 with TRBJ2-2; 9 nucleotides match TRBD1. The CDR3 sequence is 16 residues long. From germline, CDR1 is SSHAT and CDR2 FNYEAQ (reference sequence). CDR3 protein: CASRPSGTGFTGELFF. In DNA form, the CDR3 reads TGTGCTAGCCGTCCCTCCGGGACAGGGTTCACCGGGGAGCTGTTTTTT.

V and J are TRBV5-1 and TRBJ2-7, with a tentative D call TRBD1 (6 bases). Trimming cost V 1 base and J 2 bases, with 13 bases left between them. This CDR3 comprises 15 residues. Germline lookup yields CDR1 SGHRS and CDR2 YFSETQ. The CDR3 region has the DNA TGCGCCAGCAGCTTGAATACAGGGCCAACCTACGAGCAGTACTTC. Translation gives CASSLNTGPTYEQYF.

The chain combines TRBV5-4 with TRBJ2-7, with 9 bases lining up with TRBD1. Germline V lookup: CDR1 SGHNT, CDR2 YYREEE (reference sequence). Unmatched junction bases numbered 8, after V lost 4 bases and J lost 3 bases. The CDR3 extends over 15 amino acids. The CDR3 sequence is CASSLPGTGFYEQYF. The CDR3, as DNA: TGTGCCAGCAGCCTACCCGGGACAGGGTTCTACGAGCAGTACTTC.

In nucleotides, the CDR3 is TGTGCCAGCAGTCGACAGGGGTCCTACGAGCAGTACTTC. Translated, it gives CASSRQGSYEQYF. The gene calls are TRBV7-9 and TRBJ2-7; 8 bases match TRBD1. Per the germline V gene, CDR1 is SEHNR and CDR2 is FQNEAQ (reference sequence). Trimming removed 6 bases from V and 1 base from J; junction bases left unmatched: 2. The CDR3 runs 13 residues.

The rearrangement uses TRBV11-2 and TRBJ2-7; tentatively, D is TRBD1 (6 bases). The CDR3 is 15 residues long. The V end was cut by 4 bases, the J end by 3 bases, with 16 bases between. CDR1 SGHAT and CDR2 FQNNGV come from the germline V gene. The DNA of the CDR3 is TGTGCCAGCAGCTCCCCAGGACAGCTGATCTACGAGCAGTACTTC. Translating it yields CASSSPGQLIYEQYF.

CDR3 amino acids: CASTSSGRASTDTQYF. CDR3 sequence (DNA): TGCGCCAGCACTAGTAGCGGGAGAGCTAGCACAGATACGCAGTATTTT. The genes are TRBV10-2 and TRBJ2-3; 9 bases line up with TRBD2. Per the germline V gene, CDR1 is WSHSY and CDR2 is SAAADI. The CDR3 consists of 16 residues. V shed 7 bases, J shed 0 bases, and the junction held 8 bases outside the gene matches.

The chain joins TRBV10-3 to TRBJ2-1; TRBD2 is a possible D gene (6 bases). This CDR3 is built from 15 residues. Germline V gives CDR1 ENHRY, CDR2 SYGVKD. Trimming pared 5 bases from V and 7 bases from J, leaving 18 bases between. CDR3: CAISPMAGTANEQFF. The CDR3 DNA reads TGTGCCATCAGTCCCATGGCGGGAACTGCGAATGAGCAGTTCTTC.

This clone is a singleton in its sample. The chain has TRBV14 and TRBJ2-3, with no clear D. Germline assignment: CDR1 SGHDN and CDR2 FVKESK. The CDR3 is 12 amino acids. V lost 1 base, J lost 4 bases, and 3 bases lay in between. The DNA for the CDR3 is TGTGCCAGCAGCCAAGTCTCAGATACGCAGTATTTT. It specifies CASSQVSDTQYF.

The chain joins TRBV10-3 to TRBJ2-7, with D possibly matching TRBD2 (5 bases). This CDR3 is built from 16 residues. Trimming removed 3 bases at V and 3 bases at J, with 18 bases between. Germline V gene sequence: CDR1 ENHRY, CDR2 SYGVKD. CDR3 residues: CAISDEGRFPGYEQYF. CDR3 in DNA: TGTGCCATCAGTGATGAGGGTCGGTTCCCCGGCTACGAGCAGTACTTC.

This clone was found once. The chain links TRBV7-8 to TRBJ1-4; 9 bases match TRBD1. The CDR3 has 17 amino acids. From germline, CDR1 is SGHVS and CDR2 FQNEAQ. J was trimmed by 8 bases and V by 2 bases; bases with no gene match: 12. CDR3 bases: TGTGCCAGCAGCTTAAGGTGGGGGACAGGGAGGATAGAAAAACTGTTTTTT. Encoded protein: CASSLRWGTGRIEKLFF.